The rows below give T cell receptor beta chains drawn from one sample of a study of regulatory T cells in long-lasting Graves disease. TCRdb processed the multiplex PCR reads anew with MiXCR; each CDR3 protein has one entry. In the table there are a few hundred thousand distinct CDR3 sequences, roughly 23% of which are singletons. The material was peripheral blood mononuclear cells (PBMCs), obtained when the disease was refractory, from a patient treated with antithyroid drugs. All receptors derive from a woman aged 40 to 49 with Graves disease. CDR3s include the opening cysteine and the closing phenylalanine or tryptophan. A D gene is named only where the DNA matches it firmly. Size is stated for part of the rows, as once, few or many counts, or as a class when the clone is expanded.

>TRBJ2-7|TRBV6-1|few|-
TGTGCCAGCACGCCCTACGGGAACTCCTACGAGCAGTACTTC
CASTPYGNSYEQYF
>TRBJ2-2|TRBV7-9|-|TRBD2
TGTGCCAGCAGCCCGAAAGGACTAGCGGGGGGAGCCGACGGGGAGCTGTTTTTT
CASSPKGLAGGADGELFF
>TRBJ1-5|TRBV5-5|-|-
TGTGCCAGCAGCTTGGAAGGCTTGGGTTGGGGGCACGGCAATCAGCCCCAGCATTTT
CASSLEGLGWGHGNQPQHF
>TRBJ2-7|TRBV6-1|many|-
TGTGCCAGCAGTGAAGAAGACACGACTACCTACGAGCAGTACTTC
CASSEEDTTTYEQYF
>TRBJ2-3|TRBV2|-|-
TGTGCCACCCGCACCTTGGCAGATACGCAGTATTTT
CATRTLADTQYF
>TRBJ2-7|TRBV20-1|many|TRBD2
TGCAGTGCTAGGCTTTTTAGCGGGAGGGTCCCCTACGAGCAGTACTTC
CSARLFSGRVPYEQYF
>TRBJ2-5|TRBV29-1|few|-
TGCAGCGTTGGACAGGAACCCGTCTTC
CSVGQEPVF
>TRBJ1-1|TRBV6-1|-|TRBD1
TGTGCCAGTTACAGGGGCGAAGCTTTCTTT
CASYRGEAFF
>TRBJ2-7|TRBV27|few|-
TGTGCCAGCAGTTACCAAAACATACAGGGAGGGGCTCACGAGCAGTACTTC
CASSYQNIQGGAHEQYF
>TRBJ2-7|TRBV20-1|-|TRBD2
TGCAGTGCAACCGGGACTAGCGGGAGGGGAGGCTCCTACGAGCAGTACTTC
CSATGTSGRGGSYEQYF
>TRBJ2-2|TRBV19|-|TRBD1
TGTGCCAGCCGGACAGGGGGCCTAACGGGGGAGCTGTTTTTT
CASRTGGLTGELFF
>TRBJ2-1|TRBV11-2|few|-
TGTGCCAGCAGCTCGCAGACTCTGAATGAGCAGTTCTTC
CASSSQTLNEQFF
>TRBJ2-3|TRBV29-1|-|-
TGCAGCGTTGAGGGGGTTCGTACGCAGTATTTT
CSVEGVRTQYF
>TRBJ2-5|TRBV11-2|many|-
TGTGCCAGCAGCCGTATCACGGGACGGCAAGAGACCCAGTACTTC
CASSRITGRQETQYF
>TRBJ2-1|TRBV7-6|many|-
TGTGCCAGCAGCTTAGGCCCACCTCCCGGGAATGAGCAGTTCTTC
CASSLGPPPGNEQFF
>TRBJ1-5|TRBV9|many|TRBD1
TGTGCCAGCAGCCCAGGACAGGGCCGGAGCAATCAGCCCCAGCATTTT
CASSPGQGRSNQPQHF
>TRBJ2-6|TRBV27|-|-
TGTGCCAGCAGTTCGCCCCTTAGATCTGGGGCCAACGTCCTGACTTTC
CASSSPLRSGANVLTF
>TRBJ1-2|TRBV20-1|few|-
TGCAGTGTCCCGCAGGAAGACGGCTACACCTTC
CSVPQEDGYTF
>TRBJ2-7|TRBV20-1|few|-
TGCAGTGCTAGAGGGACAGTGAGGTCCTACGAGCAGTACTTC
CSARGTVRSYEQYF
>TRBJ2-2|TRBV7-3|-|TRBD2
TGTGCCAGCAGCCCCTACCCTTCGTCTAGCGGGAGATCCGGGGAGCTGTTTTTT
CASSPYPSSSGRSGELFF
>TRBJ2-7|TRBV7-9|-|-
TGTGCCAGCAGCTTTAAAAGCTCCTACGAGCAGTACTTC
CASSFKSSYEQYF
>TRBJ1-3|TRBV2|few|-
TGTGCCAGCAAGTACCTCTCTGGAAACACCATATATTTT
CASKYLSGNTIYF
>TRBJ2-2|TRBV28|-|TRBD1
TGTGCCAGCAGTACTCCGGGACAGGGAATGGCCGGGGAGCTGTTTTTT
CASSTPGQGMAGELFF
>TRBJ2-2|TRBV19|-|-
TGTGCCAGTAACGCCTTTGGGGGCACCGGGGAGCTGTTTTTT
CASNAFGGTGELFF
>TRBJ2-6|TRBV7-9|-|-
TGTGCCAGCAGCACTTCTGTTCTCCTAGCGCCTGGGGCCAACGTCCTGACTTTC
CASSTSVLLAPGANVLTF
>TRBJ2-5|TRBV29-1|-|-
TGCAGCGACGGCCAGAAAGAGACCCAGTACTTC
CSDGQKETQYF
>TRBJ2-5|TRBV2|many|-
TGTGCCAGCATAGAAGGGTTGGAGACCCAGTACTTC
CASIEGLETQYF
>TRBJ2-7|TRBV27|-|TRBD2
TGTGCCAGCAGTTTTCGGGAGGGCCTCTACGAGCAGTACTTC
CASSFREGLYEQYF
>TRBJ2-7|TRBV27|-|-
TGTGCCGGCAGTTTCGCTTCGGACCACGAGCAGTACTTC
CAGSFASDHEQYF
>TRBJ1-2|TRBV7-8|many|-
TGTGCCAGCAGCCTTCATGAGGAACAGTCGGGCGGCTACACCTTC
CASSLHEEQSGGYTF
>TRBJ2-7|TRBV13|-|-
TGTGCCAGCACCTTCTTTTGGGGGGACGAGCAGTACTTC
CASTFFWGDEQYF
>TRBJ2-2|TRBV9|few|-
TGTGCCAGCAGCGTAGGGCTACTGAACACCGGGGAGCTGTTTTTT
CASSVGLLNTGELFF
>TRBJ1-5|TRBV7-8|-|-
TGTGCCAGCAGCTTGATGATAGGGTTGCCCCAGCATTTT
CASSLMIGLPQHF
>TRBJ2-5|TRBV5-4|many|TRBD2
TGTGCCAGCAGCTTTAAGTCTAGCGGGCCGCAAGAGACCCAGTACTTC
CASSFKSSGPQETQYF
>TRBJ2-1|TRBV20-1|-|-
TGCAGTGCTAGAGAGGAGACACGCGGTGAGCAGTTCTTC
CSAREETRGEQFF
>TRBJ1-3|TRBV5-1|-|-
TGCGCCAGCAGCTTGTCAGGTTCGTCATCTGGAAACACCATATATTTT
CASSLSGSSSGNTIYF
>TRBJ1-5|TRBV28|many|-
TGTGCCAGCAGTTGGGATAGCAATCAGCCCCAGCATTTT
CASSWDSNQPQHF
>TRBJ1-1|TRBV18|-|TRBD1
TGTGCCAGCTCACCGGACAGGGGGATGAACACTGAAGCTTTCTTT
CASSPDRGMNTEAFF
>TRBJ2-2|TRBV12-3/TRBV12-4|few|-
TGTGCCAGCAGTGCTAGTAGGGTGAACACCGGGGAGCTGTTTTTT
CASSASRVNTGELFF
>TRBJ2-5|TRBV6-2/TRBV6-3|few|-
TGTGCCAGCAGTTACTCGGTCCTACAAGAGACCCAGTACTTC
CASSYSVLQETQYF
>TRBJ1-4|TRBV11-2|few|-
TGTGCCAGCAGCGCTCGAGGGGGGGATAATGAAAAACTGTTTTTT
CASSARGGDNEKLFF
>TRBJ2-1|TRBV20-1|few|-
TGCAGTGCTAGAGATGAAGTCGGGACACCTCCTTGGGCGGATGAGCAGTTCTTC
CSARDEVGTPPWADEQFF
>TRBJ2-4|TRBV5-1|-|TRBD2
TGCGCCAGCAAGATGGGGGAGGGCATTTACATTCAGTACTTC
CASKMGEGIYIQYF
>TRBJ2-1|TRBV5-1|-|TRBD2
TGCGCCAGCACCACACTAGCGGGACCCTACAATGAGCAGTTCTTC
CASTTLAGPYNEQFF
>TRBJ1-1|TRBV19|-|-
TGTGCCAGTAGATTGACTAAGGAGGACACTGAAGCTTTCTTT
CASRLTKEDTEAFF
>TRBJ2-7|TRBV7-3|many|-
TGTGCCAGCAGCCCCTCACCGGGAACCACCTACGAGCAGTACTTC
CASSPSPGTTYEQYF
>TRBJ1-4|TRBV29-1|many|-
TGCAGCGTTGTGTTACAGGGTGCCGAAAAACTGTTTTTT
CSVVLQGAEKLFF
>TRBJ2-7|TRBV4-1|-|TRBD1
TGCGCCAGCAGCCATAATACCGGGACAGCTATATTCCCCTACGAGCAGTACTTC
CASSHNTGTAIFPYEQYF
>TRBJ2-7|TRBV11-1|many|TRBD1
TGTGCCAGCAGCTTAGGCAGGGGGCGAGACGAGCAGTACTTC
CASSLGRGRDEQYF
>TRBJ1-5|TRBV28|many|-
TGTGCCAGCAGTTTTCCCCTGGGTGATCAGCCCCAGCATTTT
CASSFPLGDQPQHF
>TRBJ2-7|TRBV7-9|-|-
TGTGCCAGCAGTTGGGTAGCGGAAGGTTTCTACGAGCAGTACTTC
CASSWVAEGFYEQYF
>TRBJ2-2|TRBV29-1|few|-
TGCAGCGGACAGGCCACCGGGGAGCTGTTTTTT
CSGQATGELFF
>TRBJ1-1|TRBV7-8|few|TRBD1
TGTGCCAGCAGCTTAGATAGGGACAGGGTCACTGAAGCTTTCTTT
CASSLDRDRVTEAFF
>TRBJ1-4|TRBV6-1|many|TRBD1
TGTGCCAGCAGTACCGGACAGGGGTCTTCTAATGAAAAACTGTTTTTT
CASSTGQGSSNEKLFF
>TRBJ1-6|TRBV11-2|-|TRBD1
TGTGCCAGCAGCTTAGGGACAGGATTAAATTCACCCCTCCACTTT
CASSLGTGLNSPLHF
>TRBJ2-5|TRBV2|many|-
TGTGCCCAGCGGCCCCAGTACTTC
CAQRPQYF